This TCR beta chain came from a study of cytomegalovirus exposure and HLA in healthy donors. Study-level points and caveats: TCR beta sequences reportedly predicted most subjects' HLA-A and HLA-B alleles accurately. A later analysis by the authors found several of the most significant clusters apparently linked to common viral pathogens.

The germline gives CDR1 MDHEN, CDR2 SYDVKM. The CDR3 is 14 residues long. The V gene end was trimmed by 5 bases and the J gene end by 3 bases; junction bases not matched to a gene: 3. In the PCR, 60 Vbeta and 13 Jbeta primers were used. Assay: immunoSEQ multiplex PCR; the TCRdb copy retains only in-frame clones and omits some. The data show under 150,000 clones, over 60% seen once. In the case of this clone: The antigen is undetermined.

The material sequenced was PBMCs. The TCR originated in a man aged 40-50 years in good health and CMV-seronegative. The chain employs TRBV28 and TRBJ1-2; TRBD1 matches 10 bases. The CDR3 spells CASSTGQGDYGYTF. The CDR3 nucleotides read TGTGCCAGCAGTACCGGACAGGGGGACTATGGCTACACCTTC.